A single sample gave rise to the 28 T cell receptor beta chains below, sequenced in a study of regulatory T cells in long-lasting Graves disease (dated by TCRdb to the early 2020s). The time point label here, explained by the study, means: persistent/refractory GD, antithyroid drugs over 5 years with positive TRAb. For both TCR sequencing and RNA sequencing, RNA was extracted from PBMCs in TRIzol. Library preparation used multiplex PCR. The sample was run on an Illumina HiSeq 4000. CDR3 regions were amplified by Arm-PCR with iRepertoire HTBI primers to construct TCR beta libraries. The public reads were run again by TCRdb, first through fastp at Q25 and then through MiXCR, and only productive beta chains were kept. Every CDR3 protein is listed once, alongside the most common genes and DNA of its rows. The sample table holds a few hundred thousand distinct CDR3 sequences, of which around 20% were seen once. The ten largest clones add up to more than 55% of the sample.

Sample: peripheral blood mononuclear cells (PBMCs), taken when the disease was refractory, from a patient treated with antithyroid drugs. The receptors stem from a female donor with Graves disease.

This clonotype was picked up a small number of times. The chain combines TRBV27 with TRBJ1-1, with no clear D. The length of the CDR3 is 12 residues. V shed 4 bases and J shed 7 bases, with 10 bases lying between them. Germline CDR1 MNHEY, CDR2 SMNVEV (reference sequence). The CDR3 DNA reads TGTGCCAGCAGTTCCTGGACCGATGAAGCTTTCTTT. This encodes CASSSWTDEAFF.

This clonotype was seen ten or more times. The chain combines TRBV27 with TRBJ1-2; D uncertain. Trimming left V 0 bases short and J 4 bases short, with 9 bases between. Germline V gene data show CDR1 as MNHEY and CDR2 as SMNVEV (reference sequence). The CDR3 contains 14 residues. CDR3 coding DNA: TGTGCCAGCAGTTTATCCCTCTCCAGCTATGGCTACACCTTC. It specifies CASSLSLSSYGYTF.

J is TRBJ2-5 and V is TRBV6-1; 8 bases agree with TRBD1. This CDR3 region has 14 residues. V trimming: 7 bases; J trimming: 5 bases; junction bases outside the gene matches: 9. Germline V gives CDR1 MNHNS, CDR2 SASEGT. CDR3 protein: CASIETGVWETQYF. The CDR3 DNA sequence: TGTGCCAGCATCGAGACAGGGGTTTGGGAGACCCAGTACTTC.

V and J are TRBV6-2 or TRBV6-3 and TRBJ2-1; 9 nucleotides line up with TRBD2. V shed 5 bases, J shed 15 bases, and the junction held 14 bases outside the gene matches. The V gene's germline CDR1 is MNHEY and CDR2 SVGEGT. This CDR3 contains 14 residues. CDR3 sequence (DNA): TGTGCCAGCAGTACTCAGACTAGCGGTAGGAAGCGGTTCTTC. Protein: CASSTQTSGRKRFF.

This clonotype was counted between two and nine times. The chain has TRBV10-1 and TRBJ2-7; no clear D. CDR1 and CDR2 (germline): WNHNN, SYGVQD (reference sequence). The length of the CDR3 is 13 residues. The V gene lost 3 bases and the J gene lost 6 bases, with 12 bases spanning the gap. CDR3 sequence reads: CASSDRRFSEQYF. The CDR3, as DNA: TGCGCCAGCAGTGATAGACGATTCTCCGAGCAGTACTTC.

This clonotype was counted ten times or more. The chain has TRBV12-3 or TRBV12-4 and TRBJ2-4; TRBD2 matches 9 bases. V lost 6 bases, J lost 8 bases, and 11 bases stayed unmatched. The CDR3 loop spans 15 amino acids. The CDR3 nucleotides are TGTGCCAGCAGCCCCCGGGGCGGGAGGGTGGACATTCAGTACTTC. The encoded protein is CASSPRGGRVDIQYF.

The V call is TRBV20-1, the J call TRBJ2-2; 9 bases are a match to TRBD2. Germline V lookup: CDR1 DFQATT, CDR2 SNEGSKA (reference sequence). The CDR3 is 13 residues long. V shed 8 bases, J shed 3 bases, and the junction held 4 bases outside the gene matches. This chain's CDR3 is CSPQREDTGELFF. For the CDR3, the DNA is TGCAGTCCTCAGCGGGAGGACACCGGGGAGCTGTTTTTT.

This chain joins TRBV20-1 and TRBJ1-6, with 7 positions matching TRBD1. J lost 10 bases, V lost 0 bases, and 3 bases had no gene match. The germline V gene has CDR1 DFQATT and CDR2 SNEGSKA (reference sequence). The length of the CDR3 is 13 residues. The CDR3 spells CSARETGDSPLHF. CDR3 in DNA: TGCAGTGCTAGAGAAACAGGGGACTCACCCCTCCACTTT.

There are many counts of this clonotype. The rearrangement links TRBV20-1 to TRBJ2-7; TRBD2 agrees at 13 bases. The CDR3 totals 15 residues. V lost 6 bases to trimming and J lost 6 bases; unmatched junction nucleotides: 11. Germline V gene sequence: CDR1 DFQATT, CDR2 SNEGSKA (reference sequence). CDR3 bases: TGCAGTGCCACCGACGGACTAGCGGGAGTGGGCGAGCAGTACTTC. Amino acids: CSATDGLAGVGEQYF.

Ten or more counts support this clonotype. V usage is TRBV12-3 or TRBV12-4 and J usage is TRBJ1-3; D call uncertain. V dropped 5 bases and J dropped 6 bases, with 8 bases sitting between them. CDR3 length equals 12 residues. In DNA, the CDR3 is TGTGCCAGCAGTGTCGAAGTAAACACCATATATTTT. Translated: CASSVEVNTIYF.

The rearrangement joins TRBV10-3 to TRBJ1-3, with 7 bases matching TRBD1. Germline trimming cut 5 bases from V and 6 bases from J; bases unmatched to any gene: 10. The CDR3 contains 15 residues. CDR1 is ENHRY and CDR2 is SYGVKD in the germline V gene. This CDR3 reads CAISTTGAFKNTIYF. The CDR3 DNA reads TGTGCCATCAGTACCACAGGGGCTTTTAAAAACACCATATATTTT.

This clonotype was seen a handful of times. The chain employs TRBV19 and TRBJ1-5; 12 nucleotides match TRBD1. V trimming: 10 bases; J trimming: 5 bases; junction bases outside the gene matches: 9. Germline lookup yields CDR1 LNHDA and CDR2 SQIVND (reference sequence). CDR3 length equals 15 residues. CDR3 amino acids: CATGGDRGPYQPQHF. For the CDR3, the DNA is TGTGCCACAGGAGGGGACAGGGGGCCTTATCAGCCCCAGCATTTT.

This chain links TRBV7-2 with TRBJ2-1; 7 nucleotides line up with TRBD2. CDR3 length: 14 residues. V dropped 4 bases and J dropped 5; count of bases not matched to a gene: 5. Germline V gene data show CDR1 as SGHTA and CDR2 as FQGNSA. DNA for the CDR3: TGTGCCAGCAGCTCTTTAGCGGGCAACAATGAGCAGTTCTTC. This translates into CASSSLAGNNEQFF.

The chain couples TRBV18 to TRBJ2-7; 10 bases fit TRBD1. From germline, CDR1 is KGHSH and CDR2 LQKENI. The junction had 5 bases not matched to a gene; V was cut back by 6 bases and J by 3 bases. CDR3 length equals 14 residues. CDR3 amino acids: CASSGTGARYEQYF. The CDR3 nucleotides are TGTGCCAGCTCCGGGACAGGGGCCCGCTACGAGCAGTACTTC.

The rearrangement links TRBV6-4 to TRBJ1-5; D possibly corresponds to TRBD1 (5 bases). Germline CDR1 reads MRHNA; CDR2 reads SNTAGT. V was cut by 7 bases and J by 6 bases, with 25 bases left in between. The CDR3 extends over 17 amino acids. CDR3 in DNA: TGTGCCAGCAACGTCGGGACGGTCGAAAATGAGAGTCAGCCCCAGCATTTT. Its translation is CASNVGTVENESQPQHF.

As regards this clonotype: This clone may be a read error of a much larger clone one base away. This chain joins TRBV28 and TRBJ2-4; D gene unclear. TRBJ2-7 matches the DNA end more closely, so the J call is doubtful. The CDR3 consists of 11 residues. The germline V gene has CDR1 MDHEN and CDR2 SYDVKM. The CDR3 nucleotides read TGTGCCAACATCTCGGCGAGCGAGCAGTACTTC. As protein: CANISASEQYF.

Ten or more counts support this clonotype. The genes are TRBV7-8 and TRBJ2-5, with D possibly being TRBD2 (6 bases). Germline V CDR1 and CDR2: SGHVS, FQNEAQ. The V gene lost 1 base and the J gene lost 4 bases, with 16 bases spanning the gap. The CDR3 totals 16 residues. Here the CDR3 DNA reads TGTGCCAGCAGCTTAGGAGGAGCGGGTAGCAGAGAGACCCAGTACTTC. Amino acid sequence: CASSLGGAGSRETQYF. Variable domain in full (rest from reference TRBV7-8 and TRBJ2-5): GAGVSQSPRYKVAKRGQDVALRCDPISGHVSLFWYQQALGQGPEFLTYFQNEAQLDKSGLPSDRFFAERPEGSVSTLKIQRTQQEDSAVYLCASSLGGAGSRETQYFGPGTRLLVL.

In its sample, this clonotype was seen many times. The chain uses TRBV20-1 and TRBJ2-5; TRBD2 matches 7 bases. The V segment lost 6 bases and the J segment 1 base; nucleotides outside the gene matches: 20. Germline assignment: CDR1 DFQATT and CDR2 SNEGSKA (reference sequence). The CDR3 runs 18 residues. In DNA, the CDR3 is TGCAGTGCCAATCACCCGGGGAGCCGGGAGGTTTCCCAAGAGACCCAGTACTTC. Translated: CSANHPGSREVSQETQYF.

This clonotype appeared many times. For the CDR3, the DNA is TGTGCCAGCAGTTCACCCCCCGGGGGGTTGTTTTTT. As protein: CASSSPPGGLFF. The J gene is TRBJ2-2, the V gene TRBV28, with 7 bases fitting TRBD2. Germline V gives CDR1 MDHEN, CDR2 SYDVKM. J lost 15 bases, V lost 4 bases, and 8 bases had no gene match. CDR3 length equals 12 residues.

This clonotype was detected a few times. The V and J genes are TRBV6-1 and TRBJ2-7; D is ambiguous. There are 13 residues in the CDR3. V was shortened by 5 bases and J by 2 bases, with 10 bases between the two germline ends. From germline, CDR1 is MNHNS and CDR2 SASEGT. The CDR3 is CASSHHSTYEQYF. The CDR3, as DNA: TGTGCCAGCAGTCATCACAGTACCTACGAGCAGTACTTC.

This clonotype showed up just a few times. V gene TRBV29-1 combines with J gene TRBJ1-1, with unresolved D. The CDR3 spans 10 residues. CDR1 and CDR2 from the germline V gene are SQVTM and ANQGSEA. The V end lost 4 bases, the J end lost 8 bases, and 8 bases lay between the germline ends. The CDR3 DNA follows: TGCAGCGTTGTTTGGCTAGAAGCTTTCTTT. Its protein is CSVVWLEAFF.

J is TRBJ2-2 and V is TRBV19; 8 nucleotides align to TRBD1. V lost 5 bases to trimming and J lost 6 bases; unmatched junction nucleotides: 8. CDR1 is LNHDA and CDR2 is SQIVND in the germline V gene (reference sequence). The CDR3 runs 15 residues. The CDR3 loop is CASSLPGQGSGELFF. CDR3 DNA sequence: TGTGCCAGTAGTCTCCCAGGACAGGGTTCCGGGGAGCTGTTTTTT. The whole variable domain, filled in from reference TRBV19 and TRBJ2-2, reads DGGITQSPKYLFRKEGQNVTLSCEQNLNHDAMYWYRQDPGQGLRLIYYSQIVNDFQKGDIAEGYSVSREKKESFPLTVTSAQKNPTAFYLCASSLPGQGSGELFFGEGSRLTVL.

The chain couples TRBV10-3 to TRBJ1-2, with a possible D match to TRBD1 (5 bases). Per germline, CDR1 ENHRY and CDR2 SYGVKD. This CDR3 spans 13 amino acids. V dropped 3 bases and J dropped 8 bases, with 13 bases sitting between them. This CDR3 reads CAISEGALSGYTF. The CDR3 DNA reads TGTGCCATCAGTGAAGGGGCGCTGAGCGGCTACACCTTC.

This clonotype was seen only a few times. V usage is TRBV19 and J usage is TRBJ1-4; D ambiguous. The germline V gene has CDR1 LNHDA and CDR2 SQIVND (reference sequence). The CDR3 is 14 amino acids. V lost 5 bases and J 5 bases, leaving 12 bases between the germline ends. CDR3 residues: CASSPRTRNEKLFF. The CDR3 DNA is TGTGCCAGTAGTCCCCGAACGAGGAATGAAAAACTGTTTTTT.

This clonotype was observed a few times. V is TRBV28 and J is TRBJ1-2, with a possible D match to TRBD1 (6 bases). V was pared by 7 bases and J by 1 base, with 13 bases between. This CDR3 has 14 residues. CDR1 and CDR2 from the germline V gene are MDHEN and SYDVKM. CDR3 sequence (DNA): TGTGCCAGCAACAGGGACGGCAATAACTATGGCTACACCTTC. Residues: CASNRDGNNYGYTF.

This clonotype appeared once. The gene calls are TRBV27 and TRBJ2-2; D is undetermined. Germline values: CDR1 MNHEY, CDR2 SMNVEV (reference sequence). The CDR3 is made up of 12 amino acids. V was pared by 11 bases and J by 1 base, with 8 bases between. CDR3 residues: CAGGMNTGELFF. The CDR3 DNA is TGTGCCGGCGGAATGAACACCGGGGAGCTGTTTTTT.

There are many counts of this clonotype. The rearrangement joins TRBV28 to TRBJ2-7; the D is unclear. CDR1 is MDHEN, CDR2 SYDVKM, per germline. The CDR3 consists of 15 residues. Between the trimmed V and J ends, which lost 3 bases and 1 base, there was a span of 13 bases. The CDR3 DNA reads TGTGCCAGCAGTTTTTCGCACTCAGCGTCCTACGAGCAGTACTTC. Translated, it gives CASSFSHSASYEQYF. Combining the CDR3 with reference TRBV28 and TRBJ2-7 gives the whole variable domain DVKVTQSSRYLVKRTGEKVFLECVQDMDHENMFWYRQDPGLGLRLIYFSYDVKMKEKGDIPEGYSVSREKKERFSLILESASTNQTSMYLCASSFSHSASYEQYFGPGTRLTVT.

The rearrangement uses TRBV4-1 and TRBJ2-7; TRBD2 might be the D (5 bases). Trimming removed 0 bases from V and 0 bases from J, with 15 bases in between. This CDR3 has 17 amino acids. Germline assignment: CDR1 MGHRA and CDR2 YSYEKL. The DNA of the CDR3 is TGCGCCAGCAGCCAAGATCTTCCGGGGAAAATCTCCTACGAGCAGTACTTC. Translated, it gives CASSQDLPGKISYEQYF.